This is a list of T cell receptor beta chains from one sample in a study of T cell changes during pregnancy in multiple sclerosis. Only in-frame clones appear in the TCRdb table, and some are missing; sequencing was by immunoSEQ multiplex PCR. The sample contains about 55,000 clones, around 89% of which appear only once. The specimen was CD4+ T cells from peripheral blood mononuclear cells, collected in the first trimester of pregnancy. These receptor sequences come from a female donor with multiple sclerosis, enrolled in a pregnancy study. CDR3s include the opening cysteine and the closing phenylalanine or tryptophan. A D gene is named only where the DNA matches it firmly. Size tells how often a clone was seen (once, few, many) or the class of an expanded clone, and some rows leave it out.

cdr3_aa cdr3_nt v_call cdr3_length d_call clone_size j_call
CASSAGTGANQPQHF TGCGCCAGCAGCGCCGGGACAGGGGCCAATCAGCCCCAGCATTTT TRBV4-3 15 TRBD1 NA TRBJ1-5
CASSIEPGNYGYTF TGTGCCAGTAGTATAGAACCGGGAAACTATGGCTACACCTTC TRBV19 14 NA NA TRBJ1-2
CASRGTGGYTGELFF TGCGCCAGCAGAGGGACAGGGGGATACACCGGGGAGCTGTTTTTT TRBV5-1 15 TRBD1 NA TRBJ2-2
CASSTAGPRHEQFF TGTGCCAGTAGTACTGCGGGCCCGCGTCATGAGCAGTTCTTC TRBV19 14 NA NA TRBJ2-1
CASSHKTGAKNIQYF TGTGCCAGCAGCCATAAGACAGGGGCCAAAAACATTCAGTACTTC TRBV11-3 15 TRBD1 NA TRBJ2-4
CAWSSTRGQAFVTEAFF TGTGCCTGGAGTTCCACCAGGGGACAGGCCTTCGTCACTGAAGCTTTCTTT TRBV30 17 TRBD1 NA TRBJ1-1
CASSSPFTGVEQYF TGTGCCAGCAGCTCACCATTCACAGGGGTCGAGCAGTACTTC TRBV11-2 14 TRBD1 few TRBJ2-7
CSVPLTGSGYEQYF TGCAGCGTTCCCTTGACAGGTTCGGGCTACGAGCAGTACTTC TRBV29-1 14 NA NA TRBJ2-7
CASTEPGQGVYEQYF TGTGCCAGCACCGAACCGGGACAGGGTGTCTACGAGCAGTACTTC TRBV6-6 15 TRBD1 NA TRBJ2-7
CASGLVHAGGPGGELFF TGTGCTAGTGGTTTGGTACACGCGGGAGGGCCGGGCGGGGAGCTGTTTTTT TRBV12-5 17 TRBD2 NA TRBJ2-2
CASSAPPASNSYNEQFF TGTGCCAGCAGCGCCCCCCCAGCGTCCAACTCCTACAATGAGCAGTTCTTC TRBV9 17 NA NA TRBJ2-1
CASSPYRLANNEQFF TGTGCCAGTAGCCCATACCGACTAGCCAACAATGAGCAGTTCTTC TRBV19 15 TRBD2 NA TRBJ2-1
CASSQARGLGTEAFF TGTGCCAGCAGCCAAGCGCGGGGATTAGGCACTGAAGCTTTCTTT TRBV4-2 15 NA NA TRBJ1-1
CASSERPGSGYGYTF TGTGCCAGCAGCGAACGACCGGGGAGTGGGTATGGCTACACCTTC TRBV9 15 NA NA TRBJ1-2
CASSHSGGGNEQYF TGTGCCAGCAGCCATAGCGGGGGTGGGAACGAGCAGTACTTC TRBV7-8 14 TRBD2 NA TRBJ2-7
CASSEGDRGFNEQFF TGTGCCAGCAGTGAAGGGGACAGGGGATTCAATGAGCAGTTCTTC TRBV2 15 TRBD1 NA TRBJ2-1
CASSGDFQETQYF TGTGCCAGCAGTGGGGACTTCCAAGAGACCCAGTACTTC TRBV2 13 NA NA TRBJ2-5
CASSSRHPLGYQPQHF TGTGCCAGCAGCTCTCGACACCCTTTAGGATATCAGCCCCAGCATTTT TRBV4-2 16 NA NA TRBJ1-5
CASSRLSGGNTIYF TGTGCCAGCAGCCGATTAAGCGGGGGAAACACCATATATTTT TRBV7-8 14 NA NA TRBJ1-3
CASSPYRGNTEAFF TGCGCCAGCAGCCCATACAGGGGGAACACTGAAGCTTTCTTT TRBV5-1 14 TRBD1 NA TRBJ1-1
CASSYRRRLYEQYF TGTGCCAGCAGTTACCGGCGGAGACTCTACGAGCAGTACTTC TRBV6-5 14 NA NA TRBJ2-7
CASSVSGGRETQYF TGTGCCAGCAGCGTTAGCGGGGGGAGAGAGACCCAGTACTTC TRBV5-6 14 TRBD2 NA TRBJ2-5